This TCR beta chain was identified during a study of blood T cell repertoires in COVID-19. The CDR3 is made up of 15 amino acids. Trimming stripped 1 base from V and 5 bases from J, with 10 bases between. Germline CDR1 SGHRS, CDR2 YFSETQ. Assay: immunoSEQ multiplex PCR; the TCRdb copy retains only in-frame clones and omits some. The sample has about 200,000 clones, around 80% seen once. This sequence originates from an elderly woman with COVID-19, enrolled during active disease. The chain links TRBV5-1 to TRBJ1-6; weak D call: TRBD1 (6 bases). What was sequenced was peripheral blood. This chain's CDR3 is CASSLNGQNNSPLHF. The CDR3 nucleotides read TGCGCCAGCAGCTTGAACGGACAGAATAATTCACCCCTCCACTTT.